Reported below is one TCR beta chain. The antigen remains unidentified. The same CDR3 also results from other DNA sequences found in this sample. Once extracted for a subset, genomic DNA was divided evenly among several immunoSEQ plates. Method: immunoSEQ multiplex PCR; TCRdb's copy keeps in-frame clones and lacks some. This table has approximately 980,000 clones, 60% to 85% appearing once. CDR3 size: 15 residues. Germline V gene data show CDR1 as SGHRS and CDR2 as YFSETQ. The V end was cut by 0 bases, the J end by 0 bases, with 7 bases between. The entry originates in a study of shared clonotypes between healthy human individuals. The study's findings and limits: Naive subsets generally had larger estimated richness than memory subsets. Collection of samples was limited to blood; tissue repertoires likely differ.

This chain uses TRBV5-1 with TRBJ1-3; D remains unclear. The TCR comes from a man between 18 and 35 years old in good health. The specimen sequenced was memory CD4+ T cells sorted from blood. As for subset: CD45RA-negative fraction. The CDR3 spells CASSLDGSSGNTIYF. The CDR3 bases are TGCGCCAGCAGCTTGGACGGGTCCTCTGGAAACACCATATATTTT.